A single sample is the source of the 14 T cell receptor beta chains below, sequenced in a study of blood T cell repertoires in COVID-19 (dated by TCRdb to about 2020). Library preparation used the immunoSEQ multiplex PCR assay. TCRdb took over this immuneACCESS table, retaining in-frame rearrangements with V and J assigned. Such tables are incomplete; in checked studies, under half of the missing clones stem from an unresolved V gene, and the remainder is unexplained. Counted in this sample were 250,000 or so clones; about 83% of them appeared once. The ten largest clones represent 3% to 4.5% of the sample. The sample was PBMCs or T cells enriched from blood (not recorded which). These receptors were obtained from a woman aged 40-49 years who had been exposed to COVID-19.

The chain employs TRBV5-1 and TRBJ2-2, with TRBD1 matching over 9 bases. Germline CDR1 is SGHRS and CDR2 is YFSETQ. V trimming: 1 base; J trimming: 3 bases; junction bases outside the gene matches: 1. The CDR3 totals 15 residues. CDR3 DNA: TGCGCCAGCAGCTTGAGGACAGGGGACACCGGGGAGCTGTTTTTT. Residues: CASSLRTGDTGELFF.

V and J are TRBV30 and TRBJ1-1, with 8 bases that match TRBD1. Germline lookup yields CDR1 GTSNPN and CDR2 SVGIG (reference sequence). The CDR3 is 19 amino acids. V trimming: 4 bases; J trimming: 0 bases; junction bases outside the gene matches: 19. The DNA for the CDR3 is TGTGCCTGGAAAAGACCGAAGCGCTTTTCGGACAGGGTGAACACTGAAGCTTTCTTT. This translates into CAWKRPKRFSDRVNTEAFF.

The chain couples TRBV7-9 to TRBJ1-4, with a possible D match to TRBD1 (6 bases). V lost 5 bases, J lost 7 bases, and 17 bases lay in between. Germline V lookup: CDR1 SEHNR, CDR2 FQNEAQ (reference sequence). The length of the CDR3 is 15 residues. The CDR3 nucleotides read TGTGCCAGCAGCGGTCGGGACACTCTGAGTGAAAAACTGTTTTTT. Its translation: CASSGRDTLSEKLFF.

The DNA for the CDR3 is TGTGCCACCAGTGGTGACAAGTCCTACAATGAGCAGTTCTTC. Amino acids: CATSGDKSYNEQFF. This chain uses TRBV24-1 with TRBJ2-1; D unclear. The length of the CDR3 is 14 residues. CDR1 KGHDR and CDR2 SFDVKD come from the germline V gene. The V gene lost 5 bases and the J gene lost 1 base, with 8 bases spanning the gap.

This chain links TRBV27 with TRBJ1-5; 9 bases match TRBD1. The J segment lost 5 bases and the V segment lost 6 bases, leaving 2 bases of the junction unmatched. There are 13 residues in the CDR3. CDR1 MNHEY and CDR2 SMNVEV come from the germline V gene (reference sequence). The CDR3 spells CASSWTGDQPQHF. The CDR3, as DNA: TGTGCCAGCAGCTGGACAGGGGATCAGCCCCAGCATTTT.

V usage is TRBV10-3 and J usage is TRBJ2-7; weak D call: TRBD2 (6 bases). V lost 4 bases, J lost 0 bases, and 13 bases lay in between. Germline V gene sequence: CDR1 ENHRY, CDR2 SYGVKD. CDR3 length: 15 residues. The CDR3 loop reads CAISVYVGGSYEQYF. CDR3 nucleotide sequence: TGTGCCATCAGTGTCTATGTGGGGGGCTCCTACGAGCAGTACTTC.

The chain combines TRBV18 with TRBJ1-1; 8 bases align to TRBD1. Germline CDR1 reads KGHSH; CDR2 reads LQKENI. After removal of 1 base from V and 4 bases from J, the junction contained 8 bases not matched to a gene. CDR3 length: 16 amino acids. Here the CDR3 reads CASSPLTGGGSTEAFF. CDR3 coding DNA: TGTGCCAGCTCACCACTCACAGGGGGGGGGAGCACTGAAGCTTTCTTT.

The J gene is TRBJ2-3, the V gene TRBV19; no clear D gene. Germline lookup yields CDR1 LNHDA and CDR2 SQIVND (reference sequence). CDR3 length: 12 residues. With 4 bases removed from V and 2 bases from J, the gap between germline ends came to 4 bases. The CDR3 reads CASSTFTDTQYF. The CDR3 DNA reads TGTGCCAGTAGTACCTTCACAGATACGCAGTATTTT.

This chain uses TRBV6-6 with TRBJ1-2; perhaps TRBD1 as D (5 bases). The CDR3 sequence is 13 residues long. Trimming cost V 6 bases and J 6 bases, with 14 bases left between them. Germline assignment: CDR1 MNHNY and CDR2 SVGAGI (reference sequence). The DNA of the CDR3 is TGTGCCAGCAGCCGACAGATCCTGGATGGCTACACCTTC. Its protein product is CASSRQILDGYTF.

The chain carries TRBV5-5 and TRBJ1-4; possibly TRBD1 for D (6 bases). This CDR3 is 14 amino acids long. Germline V lookup: CDR1 SGHKS, CDR2 YYEKEE (reference sequence). V was trimmed by 4 bases and J by 5 bases, leaving 12 bases between them. CDR3 DNA sequence: TGTGCCAGCAGCCCCCAGGGGAGAAATGAAAAACTGTTTTTT. It specifies CASSPQGRNEKLFF.

In nucleotides, the CDR3 is TGTGCCAGCAGCTCACGGGACAAGGGGATGGATGAGCAGTTCTTC. Protein: CASSSRDKGMDEQFF. The rearrangement links TRBV5-6 to TRBJ2-1; a weak D match, TRBD1 (6 bases). There are 15 residues in the CDR3. Germline CDR1 SGHDT, CDR2 YYEEEE. Trimming stripped 3 bases from V and 8 bases from J, with 18 bases between.

The gene calls are TRBV7-2 and TRBJ2-1, with TRBD2 matching over 12 bases. The CDR3 runs 15 residues. V lost 4 bases to trimming and J lost 6 bases; unmatched junction nucleotides: 4. Germline V lookup: CDR1 SGHTA, CDR2 FQGNSA. The CDR3 loop is CASSWASGGANEQFF. The CDR3 DNA reads as TGTGCCAGCAGCTGGGCTAGCGGGGGGGCCAATGAGCAGTTCTTC.

This sequence joins TRBV28 and TRBJ1-4; D unresolved. Germline V lookup: CDR1 MDHEN, CDR2 SYDVKM. Deletions cut 10 bases from V and 7 bases from J, with 7 bases between. This CDR3 region has 10 residues. DNA of the CDR3: TGTGCCACCTCGGGTGAAAAACTGTTTTTT. It specifies CATSGEKLFF.

There are a few counts of this clone. V and J are TRBV5-1 and TRBJ1-3; 7 bases map to TRBD1. V gave up 0 bases and J gave up 0 bases; unmatched junction bases: 0. Germline CDR1 reads SGHRS; CDR2 reads YFSETQ. There are 15 residues in the CDR3. The CDR3: CASSLGDSSGNTIYF. The DNA for the CDR3 is TGCGCCAGCAGCTTGGGGGACAGCTCTGGAAACACCATATATTTT.